This is a list of T cell receptor beta chains from one sample in a study of blood T cells in healthy people across ages. Each CDR3 protein is one row after TCRdb ran MiXCR on the 5' RACE reads. This sample has around 1,900,000 distinct CDR3 sequences; approximately 39% occur once, and the top ten carry 23%. Sequencing was performed on blood. These receptor sequences come from a human donor in good health. CDR3s leave out the opening cysteine and the closing phenylalanine or tryptophan. A D gene is named only where the DNA matches it firmly.

TRBV18,.,TRBJ1-6,ASSPETDNSPLH
TRBV11-3,TRBD2,TRBJ2-3,ASSSRLAGGIDTQY
TRBV6-5,.,TRBJ1-5,ASRLQGGGQPQH
TRBV7-9,.,TRBJ1-1,ASRRIGEGKTEAF
TRBV5-1,TRBD2,TRBJ2-3,ASSLAGPSTDTQY
TRBV11-3,.,TRBJ2-1,ASSSDVEQF
TRBV5-1,TRBD1,TRBJ2-7,ASSLGQGARYEQY
TRBV5-6,.,TRBJ2-5,ASSWEGPAKTQY
TRBV20-1,TRBD1,TRBJ1-2,SARGPGGYGYT
TRBV4-2,TRBD2,TRBJ2-5,ASSQAHLLAGATQETQY
TRBV29-1,.,TRBJ2-1,SALSQHNEQF
TRBV28,.,TRBJ2-3,VSSLGGGNTDTQY
TRBV4-3,.,TRBJ2-6,ASSQPLGGHSGANVLT
TRBV7-8,.,TRBJ2-7,ASSDTVYEQY
TRBV27,TRBD1,TRBJ2-6,ASSFLRTGIANVLT
TRBV5-6,.,TRBJ1-1,ASTKGALRRAEAF
TRBV6-2/TRBV6-3,.,TRBJ2-5,ASSSSIEVETQY
TRBV5-1,TRBD1,TRBJ1-5,ASSPGTGRYQPQH
TRBV18,.,TRBJ2-7,ASSRMAADPYEQY
TRBV7-2,TRBD1,TRBJ2-3,ASSGTGGRDTQY
TRBV29-1,.,TRBJ2-3,SVGQGRDTQY
TRBV5-6,.,TRBJ2-3,ASTPRFTDTQY
TRBV3-1,TRBD2,TRBJ2-1,ASSQGPGLPNNEQF
TRBV29-1,.,TRBJ1-4,SVPLGGNEKLF
TRBV12-3/TRBV12-4,.,TRBJ2-5,ASTKVERGAQY